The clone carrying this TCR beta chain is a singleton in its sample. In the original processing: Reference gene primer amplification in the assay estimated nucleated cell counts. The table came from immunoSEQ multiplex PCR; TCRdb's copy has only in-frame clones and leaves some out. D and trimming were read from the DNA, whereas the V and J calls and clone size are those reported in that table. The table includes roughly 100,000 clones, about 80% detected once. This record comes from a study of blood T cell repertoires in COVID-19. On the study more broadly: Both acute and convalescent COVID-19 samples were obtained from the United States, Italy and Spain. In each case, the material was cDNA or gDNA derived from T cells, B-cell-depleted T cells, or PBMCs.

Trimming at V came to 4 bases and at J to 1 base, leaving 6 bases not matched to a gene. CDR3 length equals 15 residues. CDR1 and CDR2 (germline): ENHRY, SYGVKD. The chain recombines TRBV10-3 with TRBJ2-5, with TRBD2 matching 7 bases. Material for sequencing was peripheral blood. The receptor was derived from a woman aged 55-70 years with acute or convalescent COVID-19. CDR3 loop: CAISGRSGGQETQYF. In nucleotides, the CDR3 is TGTGCCATCAGTGGACGCTCGGGGGGCCAAGAGACCCAGTACTTC.